Listed below are T cell receptor beta chains from one sample, sequenced in a study of CXCR3-negative and CXCR3-positive naive CD8 T cells. Reprocessing the 5' RACE reads, TCRdb reports a single entry for every CDR3 protein and omits DNA. The table counts about 120,000 distinct CDR3 sequences; around 0.27% lies in the top ten. The sample was naive CXCR3- CD8+ T cells from blood. The receptors were gathered from a human donor in good health. Some clones in this sample may be carry-over from other donors' samples. The CDR3 runs from the conserved cysteine through the conserved F or W.

TRBV28,TRBJ1-1,CASISPSEGQGTNEAFF
TRBV5-1,TRBJ1-1,CASRDTGLNTEAFF
TRBV29-1,TRBJ2-1,CSVEGTGAVNEQFF
TRBV20-1,TRBJ2-3,CSARDVQGPYSTDTQYF
TRBV20-1,TRBJ2-7,CSAPDPTPHYEQYF
TRBV28,TRBJ2-5,CASRPTGSEETQYF
TRBV28,TRBJ2-5,CASSLSGGAGETQYF
TRBV7-9,TRBJ1-2,CASSLSGSYGYTF
TRBV10-3,TRBJ2-1,CAISGGAGADNEQFF
TRBV10-3,TRBJ2-1,CAISDSDEQFF
TRBV6-2/TRBV6-3,TRBJ2-1,CASSPPSLEQFF
TRBV5-1,TRBJ2-7,CASSAPGAFYEQYF
TRBV6-4,TRBJ2-3,CASSATGYPDTQYF
TRBV7-9,TRBJ2-1,CASSYPSAGGSSYNEQFF
TRBV28,TRBJ2-7,CASRGLAVYEQYF
TRBV28,TRBJ2-5,CASSPRAGREQETQYF
TRBV12-3/TRBV12-4,TRBJ2-1,CASSRDPWEQFF
TRBV18,TRBJ2-1,CASSPPETGVKNEQFF
TRBV29-1,TRBJ2-1,CSVGPTRDNEQFF
TRBV12-3/TRBV12-4,TRBJ2-1,CASSGTSGRNEQFF
TRBV29-1,TRBJ2-3,CSVFSGPDFTSTDTQYF
TRBV7-9,TRBJ2-7,CASSLGPGQTLSYEQYF
TRBV9,TRBJ1-1,CASSAPLGTAMNTEAFF
TRBV29-1,TRBJ2-2,CSVSGDHTGELFF
TRBV12-3/TRBV12-4,TRBJ2-3,CASSLLGGADTQYF
TRBV29-1,TRBJ2-2,CSVTGTNTGELLF
TRBV20-1,TRBJ1-1,CSARARRGINGNTEAFF
TRBV27,TRBJ2-1,CASSSSGGGEQFF
TRBV6-4,TRBJ2-7,CASSQKTHVIYEQYF
TRBV30,TRBJ2-7,CAWNSQGLHYEQYF
TRBV4-3,TRBJ1-6,CASSQAFWSDNSPLHF
TRBV4-1,TRBJ2-7,CASSPPGGYYEQYF
TRBV5-4,TRBJ2-3,CAARASGGTDTQYF
TRBV7-9,TRBJ2-2,CAIITEKSNTGELFF
TRBV28,TRBJ1-6,CASSLGTNNSPLHF
TRBV6-2/TRBV6-3,TRBJ2-3,CASSYLGWTGTDTQYF
TRBV29-1,TRBJ2-1,CSVEDVGNEQFF
TRBV12-3/TRBV12-4,TRBJ2-1,CASSFPGQDYNEQFF
TRBV28,TRBJ2-7,CASSLSMTSSGVAYEQYF
TRBV29-1,TRBJ2-3,CSVPRTDTQYF
TRBV19,TRBJ1-3,CASTTGSGNTIYF
TRBV6-5,TRBJ2-1,CASNSGPSSYNEQFF
TRBV4-1,TRBJ1-3,CASSHLPGQGSGNTIYF
TRBV28,TRBJ1-1,CASRPWRLNTEAFF
TRBV28,TRBJ2-6,CASFRPGPRSSGANVLTF
TRBV28,TRBJ2-1,CASSQGLTGFNEQFF
TRBV20-1,TRBJ1-2,CSARGFYGYTF
TRBV7-2,TRBJ2-2,CASRRRQKPGELFF
TRBV12-3/TRBV12-4,TRBJ1-2,CASSVGPRVGYTF
TRBV27,TRBJ1-1,CASSPLTFTGYSFDEAFF
TRBV29-1,TRBJ2-3,CSVEGSSGFQTDTQYF
TRBV28,TRBJ1-6,CASSFGLGPGYNLPLHF
TRBV7-3,TRBJ2-1,CASSPTSGGAGEQFF